The present entry profiles one T cell receptor (beta chain) with its context. It has no known antigen specificity. No base quality information exists; no much larger clone differs at one position. This sample is part of a study of graft-versus-host responses after intestinal transplantation (dated by TCRdb to the early 2020s). As for the study more broadly: Multivisceral, liver-intestinal, or isolated intestinal transplants were received by the recipients. Every recipient was given anti-thymocyte globulin induction, then maintenance tacrolimus and steroids for 2 to 4 years. After intestinal transplantation, graft-versus-host and host-versus-graft alloreactive T cell clones were followed in the graft, circulation and bone marrow using bulk TCR-beta CDR3 sequencing. Alloreactive clones were identified by sequencing pre-transplant mixed lymphocyte reaction products and comparing them with unstimulated pre-transplant donor and recipient T cells. Of the roughly 26 intestinal transplant recipients enrolled in the cohort, one of whom was a retransplant, a few patients without pretransplant specimens were excluded. Donor T cell macrochimerism was defined as a peak of at least 4% donor T cells among recipient peripheral blood mononuclear cells. Rather than being sequenced by the commercial service, samples from a few later patients were sequenced in-house on an Illumina MiSeq and processed with MiXCR. Results and caveats for the whole study, not just this receptor: GvH clones were detected in recipient bone marrow, and some appeared earlier in ileal mucosa or blood, consistent with an intestinal mucosal origin. Peak levels of circulating GvH clones were associated with declines in HvG clones early after transplant. In the allografts of patients with donor T cell macrochimerism, GvH to HvG T cell clonal ratios were high. The conclusions were limited by the relatively low number and heterogeneity of the intestinal transplant patients.

Libraries were made using the immunoSEQ multiplex PCR assay. For most patients, genomic DNA was isolated with the Qiagen DNeasy Blood and Tissue Kit and shipped frozen to Adaptive Biotechnologies for TCR sequencing. High-throughput TCR-beta CDR3 sequencing of genomic DNA from most patients was performed by Adaptive Biotechnologies. Concerning the study's data processing: TCR sequencing data were retrieved from Adaptive's ImmunoSEQ software for around 18 patients, whereas three other patients were processed with MiXCR and VDJtools. To correct CD4 versus CD8 sorting errors, sequences present in both subsets at a frequency ratio below 5:1 were removed. CDR3 nucleotide sequences shared by donor and recipient were removed because the origin of these sequences could not be assigned. To be classed as alloreactive, a clone needed at least 2-fold expansion over unstimulated cells and a minimum CFSE-low frequency of 0.002% (template counts) or 0.001% (read counts). Mappable clones were those detected in sequenced pre-transplant spleen, lymph node, or MLR CFSE-low populations of the donor or recipient. The cumulative frequency of alloreactive clones was calculated as a percentage of all sequences, weighted by copy number. TCRdb's version of the immuneACCESS table is confined to in-frame rearrangements and falls short of the full clone set. An unresolved V gene accounts for under half of the shortfall where checked; the remainder is of unknown origin. That table gives V, J and clone size, and the DNA gave D and trimming. In this sample the table shows tens of thousands of clones, around 83% of which occur a single time. The ten largest clones capture about 18% of the sample.

Sample time point, as interpreted from the label and publication: cells obtained before transplantation from donor or recipient. CD3+CD4+ and CD3+CD8+ populations were FACS-sorted from unstimulated pre-transplant donor and recipient cells taken from spleen or lymph nodes. The CDR1 and CDR2 encoded by the germline V gene (reference sequence) are SGHKS and YYEKEE. V loses 4 bases of germline sequence and J loses 8 bases, and the interval between the two ends is 24 bases. Measured from the cysteine to the phenylalanine, the CDR3 is 16 residues long. The sequence is cut down to CDR3 DNA, 48 bases in frame from base 1.

The V and J segments used are TRBV5-5 and TRBJ2-5; TRBD2 is possibly the D segment (6 matching bases). The sequence was obtained from a human donor who received an intestinal transplant. Source: unstimulated CD8+ T cells sorted from spleen or lymph node cells, taken before intestinal transplant. The bases read TGTGCCAGCAGCCGGTACAGACTAGGTGTCCATCGAACCCAGTACTTC. The encoded protein is CASSRYRLGVHRTQYF.